This T cell receptor (beta chain) was obtained from a study of CD8+ T cells in alopecia areata (dated by TCRdb to about 2018). Turning to the overall study: Skin from C3H/HeJ donors aged about 6-12 months with spontaneous alopecia was grafted onto female C3H/HeJ recipients aged 7-10 weeks. In both human patients and the C3H/HeJ mouse model, the study applied high-throughput TCRbeta sequencing to look at T cell clonal expansion in alopecia areata. Human TCRbeta sequencing covered scalp tissue and sorted CD4+ and CD8+ peripheral blood T cells from patchy and totalis/universalis alopecia areata patients and healthy controls. Clonality in the scalp was compared among normal scalp (n=4), patchy alopecia areata scalp (n=8), and alopecia totalis/universalis scalp (n=8). RNA was extracted with the PAXgene miRNA kit for fixed scalp, the miRNeasy kit for PBMCs, and the RNeasy kit for mouse skin. TCRbeta CDR3 regions were amplified by immunoSEQ multiplex PCR with 35 Vbeta forward and 13 Jbeta reverse primers. The investigation overall reported the following: Compared with normal scalp, lesional scalp, particularly in alopecia totalis/universalis, had higher clonality and more expanded CD8+ clones, which suggests antigenic drive. Shared TCR sequences between patients were less evident than in mice, which may be partly attributable to HLA diversity in the patient population. Unlike mouse skin, where gammadelta T cells dominate, normal human skin contains resident alphabeta T cells that get sequenced too, which complicates analysis of the scalp TCR repertoire.

Libraries were built with the immunoSEQ multiplex PCR assay. RNA was extracted from all samples and reverse transcribed into cDNA, which served as template for TCR sequencing. SuperScript III was used for first-strand cDNA synthesis, primed with a 2:1 mix of oligo-dT and random hexamers. A synthetic immune receptor repertoire was used to assess amplification bias, and residual bias was removed computationally. Libraries were sequenced on Illumina HiSeq with 60 bp reads covering the CDR3, read from J toward V. Per the authors' processing: Raw reads were preprocessed for error removal, and CDR3 was defined according to IMGT conventions as running from the conserved cysteine to phenylalanine. Clonality was computed by normalizing Shannon entropy by log2 of the number of productive unique TCRs and subtracting the result from 1. Scalp TCRbeta sequences were cross-referenced with sorted blood CD4 and CD8 repertoires so that the CD4 or CD8 identity of scalp clones could be inferred. TCRdb took this table from immuneACCESS and kept in-frame rearrangements with V and J called. Such tables lack part of the clones; where checked against another copy, unresolved V genes explain under half of the gap, and the rest is unexplained. The V and J calls and clone size come from that table; D and trimming were worked out from the DNA. This sample holds about 270,000 clones in total, without any singletons. The biggest ten clones account for 0.9% to 1.5% of the sample.

V is shortened by 3 bases, J by 0 bases, and the region joining them spans 2 bases. The CDR3, cysteine through phenylalanine, is 12 amino acids long. The CDR3 was read in part: 24 bases, with the frame set at base 1. CDR1 and CDR2 are drawn from the germline V gene (reference sequence): FNHDT, SITEND. Pooled mouse cutaneous lymph node cells were stained for CD4, CD8alpha, NKG2D, NKG2ACE and other markers and were then sorted on a BD Influx. A word on this clone: No antigen is known for it. Gene names and germline sequences here are the mouse ones. The read is 4 residues too short to cover the CDR3 end, so that end is filled in from the germline J gene.

The chain uses TRBV19 and TRBJ2-5, with no confident D gene call. The sequence came from a C3H/HeJ mouse with alopecia areata. The MHC haplotype carried by mice of this strain is H2-k. Sequencing was performed on CD4+ T cells sorted from a lymph node. For the CDR3, the sequence is CASSKNQDTQYF. The CDR3 DNA, read in part, is TGTGCCAGCAGTAAGAACCAAGAC.